These T cell receptor beta chains were read from a single sample in a study of cytomegalovirus exposure and HLA in healthy donors. Assay used: immunoSEQ multiplex PCR; TCRdb lists only in-frame clones, some missing. This table holds 150,000 to 200,000 clones, about four fifths found once. Material: PBMCs. The receptors were gathered from a man aged 18 to 29 in good health and CMV-seronegative. The CDR3 runs from the conserved cysteine through the conserved F or W. The order of the fields is clone size, V gene, J gene, CDR3 protein. Not every row has a clone size; where given, it reads once, few, many or a size class.

>-|TRBV4-3|TRBJ2-5
CASSQETSGGLGETQYF
>-|TRBV5-1|TRBJ1-1
CASSREGVNTEAFF
>once|TRBV7-2|TRBJ1-4
CASSPHGQGGEKLFF
>-|TRBV28|TRBJ2-7
CASTLAGLAGVVHEQYF
>-|TRBV6-1|TRBJ2-5
CASRRQDLQETQYF
>-|TRBV7-2|TRBJ2-5
CASGSGTRRTQTQYF
>once|TRBV6-5|TRBJ1-5
CASSYAGGSGQPQHF
>-|TRBV7-8|TRBJ2-1
CASSPTTSGDEQFF
>-|TRBV5-6|TRBJ2-7
CASSLVGLAGSYEQHF
>-|TRBV9|TRBJ1-4
CASSVGALGGEKLFF
>few|TRBV6-5|TRBJ2-7
CASSIGGTDYEQYF
>-|TRBV5-1|TRBJ2-7
CASSFAGYEQYF
>few|TRBV5-1|TRBJ2-6
CASSSRTSGRAGANVLTF
>-|TRBV4-1|TRBJ1-1
CASSRKQLSGTEAFF
>-|TRBV6-5|TRBJ1-1
CASSSAGTGGPEAFF
>-|TRBV28|TRBJ1-5
CASSQQGETQHF
>-|TRBV28|TRBJ2-7
CASSLRGGPGQTQYF
>-|TRBV6-1|TRBJ2-7
CASSEVSEQYF
>-|TRBV19|TRBJ2-7
CASSFQGQGAYEQYF
>-|TRBV5-4|TRBJ1-6
CASSLGAENNSPLHF
>-|TRBV7-6|TRBJ1-6
CASSLLGRGGNSPLHF
>few|TRBV7-7|TRBJ2-2
CASSRIDTGELFF
>-|TRBV5-1|TRBJ2-1
CASTRAGGYNEQFF
>-|TRBV28|TRBJ2-5
CASSLKETQYF
>-|TRBV7-2|TRBJ2-4
CASSLRTGLGKNIQYF
>-|TRBV7-9|TRBJ1-6
CASSRGQGNSPLHF
>once|TRBV27|TRBJ2-3
CASSPRRTRDTDTQYF
>few|TRBV5-4|TRBJ1-1
CASSLTGALAFF
>-|TRBV6-6|TRBJ2-3
CASSSLAASTDTQYF
>once|TRBV27|TRBJ2-7
CASSPDRDRSYEQYF
>-|TRBV4-1|TRBJ1-6
CASSQTPGQGNNSPLHF
>-|TRBV7-2|TRBJ2-3
CASSLRLAGGADTQYF
>-|TRBV7-9|TRBJ2-1
CASSLPRSSSGSLNEQFF
>-|TRBV6-5|TRBJ2-3
CASSPGGGNTDTQYF
>few|TRBV15|TRBJ1-4
CATSRDPGTAIEKLFF
>-|TRBV5-1|TRBJ2-1
CASSPGWGGSKRDEQFF
>-|TRBV9|TRBJ2-7
CASAGASGLGEQYF
>once|TRBV14|TRBJ2-4
CASSQDGRLNIQYF
>few|TRBV2|TRBJ2-3
CASRMTGVSTDTQYF
>-|TRBV5-4|TRBJ2-2
CASSFLTDTGELFF
>-|TRBV11-1|TRBJ2-7
CASSRRGSGSEQYF
>once|TRBV2|TRBJ2-3
CASSVERGGTDTQYF
>once|TRBV4-3|TRBJ2-5
CASSQDYAEDLGTQYF
>few|TRBV11-1|TRBJ2-3
CASSLSLSTDTQYF
>few|TRBV9|TRBJ2-5
CASSATSGGRGETQYF
>-|TRBV19|TRBJ2-2
CASSNVGQRFGELFF
>-|TRBV5-1|TRBJ2-3
CASSLAAQTTDTQYF
>-|TRBV7-6|TRBJ2-1
CASSFGGLGNEQFF
>-|TRBV4-1|TRBJ1-3
CASSQVPGSGNTIYF
>-|TRBV27|TRBJ1-6
CASRKDSSYNSPLHF